This TCR beta chain was sequenced during a study of brain T cells in children with intractable seizures. Sequencing was limited to surgery cases with top T cell transcript signatures in brain tissue. The CDR3 totals 12 residues. The germline V and J ends were trimmed by 8 bases and 5 bases, with 11 bases remaining between them. Germline-derived CDR1 and CDR2 are MNHEY and SVGAGI. This table comes from immunoSEQ multiplex PCR, and its TCRdb copy is limited to in-frame clones, with some not included. The sample has approximately 110,000 clones, approximately 94% seen once; the top ten hold under 4.5%. The chain combines TRBV6-5 with TRBJ2-3, with unresolved D. Sequenced here: peripheral blood, sampled at surgery. The TCR sequence derives from a boy under two years old with hemimegalencephaly and intractable seizures. This CDR3 reads CASSSPVDTQYF. The CDR3 DNA follows: TGTGCCAGCTCCTCTCCCGTAGATACGCAGTATTTT.